Listed here are 6 T cell receptor beta chains from one sample, sequenced in a study of T cell responses to AZD1222 COVID-19 vaccine. This table comes from immunoSEQ multiplex PCR, and its TCRdb copy is limited to in-frame clones, with some not included. The data show roughly 77,000 clones, with less than 95% seen just once and more than 2.5% held by the top ten. The specimen was peripheral blood, collected 28 days after the second AZD1222 dose. The receptors were sampled from an adult who received the AZD1222 COVID-19 vaccine.

The chain recombines TRBV11-3 with TRBJ2-4; 7 bases align to TRBD1. Germline V gene lookup returns CDR1 SGHNT and CDR2 YENEEA. The trim removed 5 bases at V and 0 bases at J, leaving 7 bases unmatched. The CDR3 is made up of 16 amino acids. This CDR3 is CASSPRQGLAKNIQYF. DNA for the CDR3: TGTGCCAGCAGCCCTCGACAGGGTCTAGCCAAAAACATTCAGTACTTC.

The rearrangement uses TRBV5-6 and TRBJ1-1; 7 positions agree with TRBD1. CDR3 length equals 16 residues. Looked up from germline, CDR1 is SGHDT and CDR2 is YYEEEE. After removal of 4 bases from V and 7 bases from J, the junction contained 16 bases not matched to a gene. The CDR3 DNA sequence: TGTGCCAGCAGCGGGGTCCTTAGGGGGCGCGCGGTTGAAGCTTTCTTT. This sequence encodes CASSGVLRGRAVEAFF.

The V call is TRBV5-1, the J call TRBJ1-3; 12 positions match TRBD1. This CDR3 is built from 17 residues. Trimming removed 5 bases from V and 3 bases from J; junction bases left unmatched: 9. In germline, CDR1 is SGHRS, CDR2 YFSETQ. CDR3 sequence (DNA): TGCGCCAGCAGGGGATCGGGACAGGGGGCATATGGAAACACCATATATTTT. Translated, it gives CASRGSGQGAYGNTIYF.

The chain employs TRBV29-1 and TRBJ2-7, with D hard to call. Germline assignment: CDR1 SQVTM and CDR2 ANQGSEA. The germline V and J ends were trimmed by 6 bases and 2 bases, with 14 bases remaining between them. CDR3 length equals 13 residues. The CDR3 loop is CSVERTETYEQYF. Here the CDR3 DNA reads TGCAGCGTGGAAAGGACGGAGACCTACGAGCAGTACTTC.

J is TRBJ2-3 and V is TRBV2, with D maybe TRBD1 (6 bases). Germline V lookup: CDR1 SNHLY, CDR2 FYNNEI. V lost 7 bases, J lost 5 bases, and 13 bases lay in between. This CDR3 spans 13 amino acids. The CDR3 DNA reads TGTGCCAGCAACAGACAGGAACTAGATACGCAGTATTTT. Its protein product is CASNRQELDTQYF.

This chain uses TRBV7-8 with TRBJ2-5; no reliable D call. The CDR3 extends over 14 amino acids. The V end lost 3 bases, the J end lost 4 bases, and 12 bases lay between the germline ends. Per germline, CDR1 SGHVS and CDR2 FQNEAQ. Here the CDR3 DNA reads TGTGCCAGCAGCTTGGCCACACTGAGAGAGACCCAGTACTTC. Protein: CASSLATLRETQYF.